This T cell receptor beta chain is drawn from a study of blood T cell repertoires in COVID-19. Study details: Acute and convalescent COVID-19 samples came from the United States, Italy and Spain. PBMCs, B-cell-depleted T cells, or T cells provided the cDNA or gDNA that made up the material.

Germline values: CDR1 LGHDT, CDR2 YNNKEL (reference sequence). V was pared by 4 bases and J by 5 bases, with 12 bases of the junction left unmatched. CDR3 length: 16 residues. Authors' methods: Counts of nucleated cells, estimated from reference gene primer amplification, were obtained. This table comes from immunoSEQ multiplex PCR, and its TCRdb copy is limited to in-frame clones, with some not included. That table furnishes V, J and clone size, whereas the DNA furnished D and trimming. The profile shows more than 200,000 clones, 80% to 85% of them singletons. What was sequenced was peripheral blood. The clonotype comes from a man aged 50 to 60 with active or convalescent COVID-19. The chain is built from TRBV3-1 (or the pseudogene TRBV3-2) and TRBJ1-2; 8 bases are shared with TRBD1. The CDR3 bases are TGTGCCAGCAGCCTGCACTCGGACAGGGTTCGATATGGCTACACCTTC. It specifies CASSLHSDRVRYGYTF.